One sample yielded the 29 T cell receptor beta chains listed below, sequenced in a study of OX40 agonist ivuxolimab in advanced cancers. Sequenced by immunoSEQ multiplex PCR; TCRdb stores in-frame clones only, minus some. The sample lists about 80,000 clones; about 86% were seen once. The specimen comprised CD4+ or CD8+ T cells sorted from blood, sampled in a trial of the OX40 agonist ivuxolimab. The receptors were sampled from an adult with an advanced solid tumor such as melanoma, head and neck, liver or kidney cancer.

A word on this clone: The sample carries other DNA sequences with the same CDR3. The V and J genes are TRBV21-1 and TRBJ2-7; the table names TRBD2, a call not compared with the DNA. TRBV21-1 is given as a pseudogene. The CDR3 extends over 16 amino acids. CDR3: CASSKWDSGGNYEQYF. The CDR3 DNA reads as TGTGCCAGCAGCAAATGGGATAGCGGGGGGAACTACGAACAGTACTTC.

This sequence joins TRBV1 and TRBJ1-2. TRBV1 counts as a pseudogene. This CDR3 has 15 residues. This CDR3 is CTSSHRAPGGYGYTF. The CDR3 bases are TGCACCAGCAGCCATAGGGCCCCAGGAGGCTATGGCTACACCTTC.

The chain carries TRBV19 and TRBJ2-5; D is possibly TRBD2 (5 bases). Per germline, CDR1 LNHDA and CDR2 SQIVND (reference sequence). V gave up 7 bases and J gave up 5 bases, with 14 bases separating them. The CDR3 consists of 13 residues. CDR3 region: CASTAGLSETQYF. The DNA of the CDR3 is TGTGCCAGTACCGCCGGACTGTCGGAGACCCAGTACTTC.

This clone was observed once. The chain is built from TRBV19 and TRBJ2-1; D is possibly TRBD1 (5 bases). The CDR3 totals 16 residues. Between the trimmed V and J ends, which lost 3 bases and 6 bases, there was a span of 18 bases. Germline-derived CDR1 and CDR2 are LNHDA and SQIVND (reference sequence). CDR3 loop: CASSIGSQGMGNEQFF. The CDR3 region has the DNA TGTGCCAGTAGTATCGGATCTCAGGGAATGGGCAATGAGCAGTTCTTC.

V gene TRBV5-1 combines with J gene TRBJ2-1, with 7 bases that match TRBD2. CDR3 length: 12 amino acids. V shed 2 bases and J 7 bases; nucleotides not matched to a gene: 0. The V gene's germline CDR1 is SGHRS and CDR2 YFSETQ. The CDR3 here is CASSFSGNEQFF. CDR3 in DNA: TGCGCCAGCAGCTTTAGCGGGAATGAGCAGTTCTTC.

This chain joins TRBV28 and TRBJ1-6; D unresolved. Trimming stripped 7 bases from V and 7 bases from J, with 8 bases between. The CDR3 totals 12 residues. The V gene's germline CDR1 is MDHEN and CDR2 SYDVKM. As DNA, the CDR3 is TGTGCCAGCAACAGTCCCAATTCACCCCTCCACTTT. Amino acid sequence: CASNSPNSPLHF.

This chain links TRBV19 with TRBJ1-1, with D perhaps matching TRBD1 (5 bases). V was cut by 3 bases and J by 0 bases, with 14 bases left in between. CDR3 length equals 16 residues. Germline assignment: CDR1 LNHDA and CDR2 SQIVND (reference sequence). The CDR3: CASSIGAGLMNTEAFF. The DNA for the CDR3 is TGTGCCAGTAGTATTGGGGCAGGGCTCATGAACACTGAAGCTTTCTTT. Supplemented by reference TRBV19 and TRBJ1-1, the full variable domain reads DGGITQSPKYLFRKEGQNVTLSCEQNLNHDAMYWYRQDPGQGLRLIYYSQIVNDFQKGDIAEGYSVSREKKESFPLTVTSAQKNPTAFYLCASSIGAGLMNTEAFFGQGTRLTVV.

This sequence joins TRBV7-2 and TRBJ2-1, with a possible D match to TRBD2 (8 bases). The CDR3 spans 14 residues. In germline, CDR1 is SGHTA, CDR2 FQGNSA. The V end lost 2 bases, the J end lost 12 bases, and 17 bases lay between the germline ends. The CDR3 DNA follows: TGTGCCAGCAGCTTACCCCCGGGAGGGGGCGGGCAGTTCTTC. Protein sequence: CASSLPPGGGGQFF.

The V call is TRBV18, the J call TRBJ2-5, with D uncertain. V dropped 6 bases and J dropped 0 bases, with 2 bases sitting between them. Germline CDR1 is KGHSH and CDR2 is LQKENI. The CDR3 has 11 amino acids. CDR3 sequence reads: CASSYQETQYF. CDR3 bases: TGTGCCAGCTCGTACCAAGAGACCCAGTACTTC.

The chain carries TRBV18 and TRBJ2-2, with 11 positions matching TRBD2. CDR1 KGHSH and CDR2 LQKENI come from the germline V gene. The V and J ends lost 1 base and 4 bases, in that order; junction bases with no gene match: 5. The CDR3 loop spans 17 amino acids. CDR3 coding DNA: TGTGCCAGCTCACCACAAGTCCTAGCGGGGGGCACCGGGGAGCTGTTTTTT. Translating gives CASSPQVLAGGTGELFF.

The gene calls are TRBV5-6 and TRBJ2-3, with D possibly TRBD2 on 6 matching bases. The CDR3 loop spans 15 amino acids. Trimming pared 6 bases from V and 4 bases from J, leaving 18 bases between. Germline CDR1 is SGHDT and CDR2 is YYEEEE. The CDR3 nucleotides read TGTGCCAGCACCCCGGGACTTAGAAACGCAGATACGCAGTATTTT. It encodes CASTPGLRNADTQYF.

The chain combines TRBV13 with TRBJ2-5; maybe TRBD1 (5 bases). The germline V gene has CDR1 PRHDT and CDR2 FYEKMQ (reference sequence). Between the trimmed V and J ends, which lost 5 bases and 3 bases, there was a span of 10 bases. The CDR3 extends over 13 amino acids. The CDR3 here is CASSPDREETQYF. The DNA of the CDR3 is TGTGCCAGCAGCCCTGACAGAGAAGAGACCCAGTACTTC.

The gene calls are TRBV12-5 and TRBJ1-2, with a weak D call TRBD1 (6 bases). This CDR3 spans 14 amino acids. Looked up from germline, CDR1 is LGHNT and CDR2 is FRNRAP. V was pared by 0 bases and J by 5 bases, with 10 bases between. CDR3 amino acids: CASGLVGGLYGYTF. For the CDR3, the DNA is TGTGCTAGTGGTTTGGTTGGGGGGCTATATGGCTACACCTTC.

This clone appeared once. CDR3 region: CASRGGGGNEQYF. Written as DNA, the CDR3 is TGTGCCAGCAGGGGCGGGGGCGGCAACGAGCAGTACTTC. J is TRBJ2-7 and V is TRBV7-9, with TRBD2 as a possible D gene (7 bases). Germline CDR1 reads SEHNR; CDR2 reads FQNEAQ (reference sequence). Trimming stripped 6 bases from V and 5 bases from J, with 14 bases between. The CDR3 loop spans 13 amino acids.

The chain employs TRBV19 and TRBJ1-4; 7 bases are shared with TRBD1. Per the germline V gene, CDR1 is LNHDA and CDR2 is SQIVND (reference sequence). The CDR3 sequence is 16 residues long. After removal of 6 bases from V and 5 bases from J, the junction contained 12 bases not matched to a gene. The CDR3 reads CASSTTPGQTNEKLFF. CDR3 nucleotides: TGTGCCAGTAGCACAACCCCGGGACAGACAAATGAAAAACTGTTTTTT. The whole variable domain, remainder taken from reference TRBV19 and TRBJ1-4, is DGGITQSPKYLFRKEGQNVTLSCEQNLNHDAMYWYRQDPGQGLRLIYYSQIVNDFQKGDIAEGYSVSREKKESFPLTVTSAQKNPTAFYLCASSTTPGQTNEKLFFGSGTQLSVL.

This rearrangement joins TRBV5-1 to TRBJ1-3; D may be TRBD1 (5 bases). Trimming took 0 bases from V and 0 from J, leaving 10 bases between them. This CDR3 is built from 16 residues. CDR1 SGHRS and CDR2 YFSETQ come from the germline V gene. The CDR3 region has the DNA TGCGCCAGCAGCTTGGTGGGGGAAAGCTCTGGAAACACCATATATTTT. It codes for CASSLVGESSGNTIYF.

The sample holds a few counts of this clone. V usage is TRBV4-3 and J usage is TRBJ2-3; a weak D match, TRBD1 (5 bases). Trimming removed 4 bases at V and 4 bases at J, with 15 bases between. This CDR3 has 15 residues. In germline, CDR1 is LGHNA, CDR2 YSLEER. For the CDR3, the DNA is TGCGCCAGCAGCCGAGCAGGGATTACTCCAGATACGCAGTATTTT. Amino acid sequence: CASSRAGITPDTQYF.

This sequence joins TRBV11-2 and TRBJ2-2, with D tentatively TRBD1 (6 bases). The CDR3 runs to 13 residues. V was shortened by 3 bases and J by 6 bases, with 8 bases between the two germline ends. Germline V gene data show CDR1 as SGHAT and CDR2 as FQNNGV. CDR3 DNA: TGTGCCAGCAGCTTGTGGGGGCCCGGGGAGCTGTTTTTT. Amino acid sequence: CASSLWGPGELFF.

This rearrangement joins TRBV11-2 to TRBJ1-1, with 9 bases aligning to TRBD1. The CDR3 is 17 residues long. Germline assignment: CDR1 SGHAT and CDR2 FQNNGV. The V segment lost 8 bases and the J segment 2 bases; nucleotides outside the gene matches: 15. The CDR3 protein is CASERYSGGQGNTEAFF. CDR3 coding DNA: TGTGCCAGCGAGCGATATTCGGGGGGACAGGGAAACACTGAAGCTTTCTTT. The whole variable domain, filled in from reference TRBV11-2 and TRBJ1-1, reads EAGVAQSPRYKIIEKRQSVAFWCNPISGHATLYWYQQILGQGPKLLIQFQNNGVVDDSQLPKDRFSAERLKGVDSTLKIQPAKLEDSAVYLCASERYSGGQGNTEAFFGQGTRLTVV.

This chain uses TRBV19 with TRBJ1-1; the D is unclear. The CDR3 has 14 amino acids. Trimming took off 7 bases at V and 1 base at J, with 13 bases between the two ends. Germline loops: CDR1 LNHDA, CDR2 SQIVND (reference sequence). CDR3 region: CASIPHSRNTEAFF. CDR3 in DNA: TGTGCCAGTATCCCGCATTCAAGGAACACTGAAGCTTTCTTT.

This chain joins TRBV5-6 and TRBJ1-2; maybe TRBD1 (6 bases). Germline CDR1 is SGHDT and CDR2 is YYEEEE. The CDR3 has 14 residues. V lost 2 bases and J lost 7, with 15 bases in between. CDR3 coding DNA: TGTGCCAGCAGCTTTCCCACCAACAGGGTTGGCTACACCTTC. It is translated as CASSFPTNRVGYTF.

The rearrangement joins TRBV28 to TRBJ2-5; 10 bases map to TRBD1. With V trimmed by 5 bases and J by 0 bases, 6 bases remained unmatched. This CDR3 comprises 16 residues. Germline V gene lookup returns CDR1 MDHEN and CDR2 SYDVKM. The CDR3 DNA sequence: TGTGCCAGCAGTAGGCCGGGACAGGGGTACCAAGAGACCCAGTACTTC. Encoded protein: CASSRPGQGYQETQYF. The variable domain in full, with the rest retrieved from reference TRBV28 and TRBJ2-5, is DVKVTQSSRYLVKRTGEKVFLECVQDMDHENMFWYRQDPGLGLRLIYFSYDVKMKEKGDIPEGYSVSREKKERFSLILESASTNQTSMYLCASSRPGQGYQETQYFGPGTRLLVL.

The rearrangement links TRBV29-1 to TRBJ2-1; D is uncertain. From germline, CDR1 is SQVTM and CDR2 ANQGSEA. V was pared by 7 bases and J by 4 bases, with 17 bases between. The CDR3 sequence is 14 residues long. In nucleotides, the CDR3 is TGCAGCGCCCCTGGGAACCGAATATACAATGAGCAGTTCTTC. It encodes CSAPGNRIYNEQFF.

The V gene is TRBV4-3, the J gene TRBJ1-2; no clear D. The CDR3 has 15 residues. V was clipped by 0 bases and J by 4 bases, with 12 bases between them. Germline V gives CDR1 LGHNA, CDR2 YSLEER. The CDR3 bases are TGCGCCAGCAGCCAAGATCGGGTAGCGGGCTATGGCTACACCTTC. This codes for CASSQDRVAGYGYTF.

The rearrangement uses TRBV6-1 and TRBJ1-2, with a weak D call TRBD1 (6 bases). The germline V gene encodes CDR1 MNHNS and CDR2 SASEGT. Trimming shortened V by 6 bases and J by 3 bases, and 14 bases separated the two germline ends. This CDR3 is built from 14 residues. The DNA of the CDR3 is TGTGCCAGCAGCGTACAGGGACGCGACTATGGCTACACCTTC. Residues: CASSVQGRDYGYTF.

The V and J genes are TRBV9 and TRBJ2-2; D ambiguous. V lost 0 bases, J lost 2 bases, and 8 bases lay in between. The CDR3 loop spans 15 amino acids. The germline gives CDR1 SGDLS, CDR2 YYNGEE. The CDR3 nucleotides are TGTGCCAGCAGCGTAGACCCAGTTAACACCGGGGAGCTGTTTTTT. Encoded protein: CASSVDPVNTGELFF.

The rearrangement links TRBV11-1 to TRBJ2-3, with 10 bases aligning to TRBD1. V lost 5 bases and J lost 6; bases outside the gene matches: 5. CDR3 size: 14 residues. Germline V gene data show CDR1 as SGHAT and CDR2 as FQDESV (reference sequence). The CDR3 nucleotides are TGTGCCAGCAGCCCGGACAGGGGGGGGGATACGCAGTATTTT. It encodes CASSPDRGGDTQYF.

CDR3 region: CASSPAGTVETQYF. For the CDR3, the DNA is TGTGCCAGCAGCCCCGCCGGGACAGTGGAGACCCAGTACTTC. This chain links TRBV7-8 with TRBJ2-5, with 7 bases fitting TRBD1. The germline V gene has CDR1 SGHVS and CDR2 FQNEAQ. Trimming removed 5 bases from V and 5 bases from J; junction bases left unmatched: 8. This CDR3 comprises 14 residues.

On this clone itself: One junction end disagrees with the germline gene, perhaps due to a read error. The rearrangement uses TRBV30 and TRBJ2-7; D may be TRBD1 or TRBD2 (6 bases each). Germline loops: CDR1 GTSNPN, CDR2 SVGIG (reference sequence). The CDR3 runs to 14 residues. CDR3 residues: CTWSKGGSSYEQYF. DNA of the CDR3: TGTACCTGGAGCAAAGGGGGGAGCTCCTACGAGCAGTACTTC. Combining the CDR3 with reference TRBV30 and TRBJ2-7 gives the whole variable domain SQTIHQWPATLVQPVGSPLSLECTVEGTSNPNLYWYRQAAGRGLQLLFYSVGIGQISSEVPQNLSASRPQDRQFILSSKKLLLSDSGFYLCTWSKGGSSYEQYFGPGTRLTVT.